The T cell receptor (beta chain) described here comes from a study of cytomegalovirus exposure and HLA in healthy donors. Though nominally healthy at sampling, donors likely had unrecorded immune exposures. A multiplex PCR was run with 60 Vbeta primers and 13 Jbeta primers. Using immunoSEQ multiplex PCR, the repertoire was profiled, and TCRdb retains in-frame clones only, with some absent. The data hold 110,000 to 150,000 clones, with 80% observed a single time. CDR1 and CDR2 (germline): MGHDK, SYGVNS. The length of the CDR3 is 14 residues. V lost 3 bases to trimming and J lost 3 bases, with 8 bases between them.

This clonotype originated in a man in his forties in good health and CMV-seronegative. The chain is built from TRBV25-1 and TRBJ1-4, with D tentatively TRBD1 (6 bases). Sequenced input: PBMCs. The CDR3 DNA reads TGTGCCAGCAGTGAGACAGGCCCTAATGAAAAACTGTTTTTT. Encoded protein: CASSETGPNEKLFF.